This T cell receptor beta chain stems from a study of Ad26.COV2.S vaccination and SARS-CoV-2 variants. Only in-frame clones appear in the TCRdb table, and some are missing; sequencing was by immunoSEQ multiplex PCR. The sample shows some 480,000 clones, roughly nine tenths of them seen only once. CDR1 is MDHEN and CDR2 is SYDVKM in the germline V gene. CDR3 length: 13 residues. V was pared by 4 bases and J by 7 bases, with 10 bases between. As for treatment: some 20 received Ad26.COV2.S at low or high dose, single or two shots; five or six received placebo; per-sample allocation not given. Sampling was performed 63 days after the first vaccine or placebo injection.

The chain combines TRBV28 with TRBJ2-2, with D unresolved. The material was peripheral blood, obtained in a trial of Ad26.COV2.S vaccine versus placebo. This receptor was identified in a person between 18 and 59 years old who received the Ad26.COV2.S COVID-19 vaccine or a placebo. The CDR3 DNA follows: TGTGCCAGCAGTTACCTCTTGGGCGGGGAGCTGTTTTTT. Translating gives CASSYLLGGELFF.